Below, 18 T cell receptor beta chains from the same sample are listed, as sequenced in a study of T cell responses to AZD1222 COVID-19 vaccine. Sequenced by immunoSEQ multiplex PCR; TCRdb stores in-frame clones only, minus some. Altogether about 150,000 clones are present, approximately 92% being singletons, with the ten largest covering roughly 3.4%. Sequencing used peripheral blood, obtained 28 days after the second AZD1222 dose. These receptors all come from an adult who received the AZD1222 COVID-19 vaccine.

The V call is TRBV9, the J call TRBJ2-2, with D tentatively TRBD1 (5 bases). Germline V lookup: CDR1 SGDLS, CDR2 YYNGEE. V was clipped by 3 bases and J by 3 bases, with 9 bases between them. This CDR3 region has 14 residues. The CDR3 reads CASSADSYTGELFF. Written as DNA, the CDR3 is TGTGCCAGCAGCGCTGACAGTTACACCGGGGAGCTGTTTTTT.

This clone was detected once. V usage is TRBV9 and J usage is TRBJ1-3, with a tentative D call TRBD1 (6 bases). Trimming took 0 bases from V and 2 from J, leaving 6 bases between them. Looked up from germline, CDR1 is SGDLS and CDR2 is YYNGEE. CDR3 length: 14 amino acids. Here the CDR3 DNA reads TGTGCCAGCAGCGTAGACAGGGCTGGAAACACCATATATTTT. Translated: CASSVDRAGNTIYF.

This clone was observed a single time. The chain combines TRBV28 with TRBJ2-2; perhaps TRBD2 as D (7 bases). There are 15 residues in the CDR3. Trimming took 4 bases from V and 7 from J, leaving 16 bases between them. Per the germline V gene, CDR1 is MDHEN and CDR2 is SYDVKM. This CDR3 is CASSYGRGFGGELFF. CDR3 DNA sequence: TGTGCCAGCAGTTATGGGAGGGGGTTCGGCGGGGAGCTGTTTTTT.

V gene TRBV6-2 or TRBV6-3 combines with J gene TRBJ1-5, with a tentative D call TRBD1 (6 bases). Germline V gene data show CDR1 as MNHEY and CDR2 as SVGEGT. This CDR3 is built from 14 residues. V shed 2 bases and J shed 4 bases, with 9 bases lying between them. CDR3: CASSYPRGNQPQHF. The DNA for the CDR3 is TGTGCCAGCAGTTACCCCAGGGGAAATCAGCCCCAGCATTTT.

This CDR3 is CASSVAGQPGEKLFF. The DNA for the CDR3 is TGTGCCAGCAGCGTTGCCGGACAGCCCGGGGAAAAACTGTTTTTT. This chain joins TRBV9 and TRBJ1-4; D perhaps matches TRBD1 (6 bases). Trimming cost V 2 bases and J 8 bases, with 16 bases left between them. The CDR3 consists of 15 residues. CDR1 and CDR2 from the germline V gene are SGDLS and YYNGEE.

Points on this clone: One junction end does not reproduce the germline sequence, and a read error may be involved. The V gene is TRBV10-3, the J gene TRBJ1-2, with D perhaps TRBD1 (5 bases). CDR3 size: 15 residues. The germline gives CDR1 ENHRY, CDR2 SYGVKD. The CDR3 loop reads CAISESVARGRRVSF. CDR3 DNA sequence: TGTGCCATCAGTGAGTCTGTGGCGAGGGGCAGACGAGTCTCCTTC.

This CDR3 is CASSFVGQGLQPQHF. CDR3 coding DNA: TGTGCCAGCAGCTTCGTTGGCCAGGGGTTACAGCCCCAGCATTTT. The gene calls are TRBV7-2 and TRBJ1-5; tentatively, D is TRBD1 (6 bases). Trimming left V 3 bases short and J 7 bases short, with 16 bases between. The CDR3 sequence is 15 residues long. Germline V gene data show CDR1 as SGHTA and CDR2 as FQGNSA.

The chain is built from TRBV14 and TRBJ2-1; possible D gene TRBD1, 6 bases. The CDR3 has 10 amino acids. CDR1 is SGHDN, CDR2 FVKESK, per germline. Trimming shortened V by 1 base and J by 15 bases, and 7 bases separated the two germline ends. This CDR3 is CASSQVRGFF. Here the CDR3 DNA reads TGTGCCAGCAGCCAAGTCAGGGGGTTCTTC. Supplemented by reference TRBV14 and TRBJ2-1, the full variable domain reads EAGVTQFPSHSVIEKGQTVTLRCDPISGHDNLYWYRRVMGKEIKFLLHFVKESKQDESGMPNNRFLAERTGGTYSTLKVQPAELEDSGVYFCASSQVRGFFGPGTRLTVL.

The chain has TRBV13 and TRBJ2-1; 12 positions agree with TRBD2. The V gene end was trimmed by 1 base and the J gene end by 0 bases; junction bases not matched to a gene: 10. The CDR3 contains 20 residues. Germline V CDR1 and CDR2: PRHDT, FYEKMQ (reference sequence). The CDR3 loop is CASSLVKLAGGLSSYNEQFF. Here the CDR3 DNA reads TGTGCCAGCAGCTTAGTGAAACTAGCGGGAGGACTTAGCTCCTACAATGAGCAGTTCTTC.

This clone was picked up one time. The V and J genes are TRBV5-1 and TRBJ2-7, with 7 positions matching TRBD1. CDR1 SGHRS and CDR2 YFSETQ come from the germline V gene. V shed 4 bases and J 9 bases; nucleotides not matched to a gene: 10. The CDR3 totals 13 residues. The CDR3 DNA is TGCGCCAGCAGCCCCGACAGGGCAAACGTGCAGTACTTC. Translating it yields CASSPDRANVQYF.

V gene TRBV2 combines with J gene TRBJ1-2, with 9 bases that match TRBD1. V was clipped by 5 bases and J by 7 bases; unmatched bases: 5. Germline values: CDR1 SNHLY, CDR2 FYNNEI. The CDR3 totals 13 residues. The CDR3 region is CASSYTGGSGYTF. Here the CDR3 DNA reads TGTGCCAGCAGTTATACAGGGGGCTCTGGCTACACCTTC.

V and J are TRBV24-1 and TRBJ1-4; 7 bases are shared with TRBD1. The CDR3 covers 15 residues. V shed 2 bases, J shed 6 bases, and the junction held 5 bases outside the gene matches. The germline V gene has CDR1 KGHDR and CDR2 SFDVKD. CDR3 nucleotides: TGTGCCACCAGTGATTCCCGACAGGGAGATGAAAAACTGTTTTTT. Amino acid sequence: CATSDSRQGDEKLFF.

This chain links TRBV5-8 with TRBJ1-2; no definite D call. The germline V and J ends were trimmed by 4 bases and 7 bases, with 11 bases remaining between them. Germline assignment: CDR1 SGHTS and CDR2 YDEGEE. The CDR3 length is 12 residues. This CDR3 is CASSPAEFGYTF. The CDR3 region has the DNA TGTGCCAGCAGCCCGGCCGAGTTTGGCTACACCTTC.

This rearrangement joins TRBV11-2 to TRBJ1-2; TRBD1 aligns across 7 bases. After removal of 0 bases from V and 8 bases from J, the junction contained 15 bases not matched to a gene. Germline V gene lookup returns CDR1 SGHAT and CDR2 FQNNGV. The length of the CDR3 is 17 residues. The CDR3 reads CASSLDLVGQGEGGYTF. In nucleotides, the CDR3 is TGTGCCAGCAGCTTAGATCTGGTAGGGCAGGGGGAAGGAGGCTACACCTTC.

This chain uses TRBV3-1 (or the pseudogene TRBV3-2) with TRBJ2-1, with 12 bases fitting TRBD2. Trimming at V came to 0 bases and at J to 10 bases, leaving 7 bases not matched to a gene. CDR1 LGHDT and CDR2 YNNKEL come from the germline V gene (reference sequence). The CDR3 extends over 16 amino acids. The DNA for the CDR3 is TGTGCCAGCAGCCAAGATAGACTAGCGGGAGCAGACGAGCAGTTCTTC. Encoded protein: CASSQDRLAGADEQFF.

V usage is TRBV6-5 and J usage is TRBJ1-5; 8 bases line up with TRBD1. The V segment lost 6 bases and the J segment 5 bases; nucleotides outside the gene matches: 6. Looked up from germline, CDR1 is MNHEY and CDR2 is SVGAGI. This CDR3 is built from 14 residues. In DNA form, the CDR3 reads TGTGCCAGCAGGCGCGGACAGGGAGATCAGCCCCAGCATTTT. Translating it yields CASRRGQGDQPQHF.

The chain employs TRBV28 and TRBJ2-5, with D maybe TRBD2 (5 bases). The CDR3 is 14 amino acids. Trimming took 4 bases from V and 9 from J, leaving 18 bases between them. CDR1 and CDR2 (germline): MDHEN, SYDVKM. DNA for the CDR3: TGTGCCAGCAGTTCCCCGGGATCGGAGTGGGCCCAGTACTTC. Translated: CASSSPGSEWAQYF.

The rearrangement uses TRBV13 and TRBJ2-3, with 13 positions matching TRBD2. This CDR3 is built from 17 residues. From germline, CDR1 is PRHDT and CDR2 FYEKMQ (reference sequence). V lost 1 base, J lost 8 bases, and 9 bases stayed unmatched. The DNA of the CDR3 is TGTGCCAGCAGCTTAGACGGACTAGCGGGAGATTTTACTACGCAGTATTTT. Protein: CASSLDGLAGDFTTQYF.